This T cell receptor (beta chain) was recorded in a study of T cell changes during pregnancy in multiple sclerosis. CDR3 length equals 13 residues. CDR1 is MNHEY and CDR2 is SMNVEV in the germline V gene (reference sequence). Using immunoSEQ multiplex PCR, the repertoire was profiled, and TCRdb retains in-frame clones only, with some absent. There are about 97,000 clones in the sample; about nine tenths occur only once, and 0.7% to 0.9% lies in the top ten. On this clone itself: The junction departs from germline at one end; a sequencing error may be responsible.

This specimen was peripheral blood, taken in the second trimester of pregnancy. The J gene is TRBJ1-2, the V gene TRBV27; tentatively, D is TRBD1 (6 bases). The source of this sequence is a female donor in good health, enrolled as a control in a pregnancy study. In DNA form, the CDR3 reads TGTGCCAGCAGTTTGAAATCCTGGACAGAATCTCCCTTC. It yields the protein CASSLKSWTESPF.